These T cell receptor beta chains were read from a single sample in a study of blood T cell repertoires in COVID-19. Produced via immunoSEQ multiplex PCR; TCRdb's table is partial and in-frame only. The sample records about 100,000 clones, about 88% being singletons. Sequencing was carried out using peripheral blood. The receptors originated from a woman older than 75 with acute or convalescent COVID-19. Each CDR3 is given without its conserved first and last residue. The D gene is left open where the match is weak. Clone size is not always given. Where it is, it says once, few, many or a class for expanded clones.

D,V,J,size,CDR3
NA,TRBV11-3,TRBJ2-7,NA,ASSLYRGGEQY
TRBD1,TRBV2,TRBJ1-1,NA,ASRVDREDTEAF
NA,TRBV3-1/TRBV3-2,TRBJ1-5,NA,ASSQGARSQPQH
NA,TRBV27,TRBJ1-2,NA,ASSLSRGANYGYT
TRBD2,TRBV28,TRBJ2-1,NA,ASSLSAGGSTEQF
NA,TRBV28,TRBJ2-3,NA,ATRPGRHRDTQY
TRBD1,TRBV11-1,TRBJ1-6,NA,ASSGPPGQGSSPLH
TRBD2,TRBV18,TRBJ2-7,NA,ASSNAGTNYYEQY
TRBD2,TRBV29-1,TRBJ2-3,NA,SVEATGTSTDTQY
TRBD1,TRBV7-9,TRBJ1-4,NA,ASSHPDRDEKLF
NA,TRBV11-2,TRBJ2-7,NA,ASSPYRDGEQY
TRBD1,TRBV29-1,TRBJ1-1,NA,SAGTQGGGTEAF
NA,TRBV7-8,TRBJ2-5,once,ASSTVDQETQY
NA,TRBV7-9,TRBJ1-2,NA,ASSQTEYGYT
NA,TRBV5-6,TRBJ2-1,NA,ASSLRGGGYNEQF
TRBD1,TRBV18,TRBJ1-6,NA,ASSPRDRSLSPLH
TRBD2,TRBV5-4,TRBJ2-7,NA,ASSLERGAVAYEQY
NA,TRBV2,TRBJ2-1,once,ASSDVSVTYNEQF
TRBD2,TRBV2,TRBJ2-5,once,ASSEQGGQETQY
TRBD2,TRBV13,TRBJ2-2,once,ASSLRGGTQNTGELF
TRBD1,TRBV30,TRBJ1-1,NA,AWSPQGAEAF
TRBD1,TRBV15,TRBJ1-2,NA,ATSMGQRGGYT
NA,TRBV6-5,TRBJ2-1,once,ASNKGPINNEQF
NA,TRBV30,TRBJ1-4,NA,AWSVQGAEKLF
TRBD1,TRBV6-2/TRBV6-3,TRBJ1-4,NA,ASSTGGAGNEKLF
NA,TRBV12-3/TRBV12-4,TRBJ2-1,NA,ASSPKPLNEQF
TRBD1,TRBV9,TRBJ1-5,NA,ASSVPQTGDSNQPQH
TRBD2,TRBV4-1,TRBJ2-1,NA,ASSQKLAGGLNEQF
TRBD1,TRBV6-5,TRBJ1-1,NA,ASSYSMGQGITEAF
NA,TRBV11-1,TRBJ1-1,NA,ASSNGAEGNTEAF
NA,TRBV11-2,TRBJ2-5,NA,ASSLSHQETQY
TRBD1,TRBV11-1,TRBJ2-2,NA,ASSSGTGVTGELF
NA,TRBV7-2,TRBJ1-6,NA,ASSLVAENNSPLH
NA,TRBV6-5,TRBJ2-7,NA,ASSYSTAYEQY
TRBD2,TRBV28,TRBJ2-3,NA,ASSSIAGGVDTQY
TRBD2,TRBV7-9,TRBJ2-7,NA,ASSLLLAGEAYEQY
NA,TRBV19,TRBJ2-7,NA,ASSIGGGRAAYEQY
NA,TRBV7-2,TRBJ1-2,NA,ASSPSLLNYGYT
TRBD1,TRBV3-1/TRBV3-2,TRBJ1-1,NA,ASSQDARDRGEAF
NA,TRBV7-3,TRBJ1-1,NA,ASSLTRGGTEAF
TRBD2,TRBV7-2,TRBJ2-6,NA,ASSPTSGGPSGANVLT
NA,TRBV10-3,TRBJ1-6,NA,AIKEGLSYNSPLH
TRBD1,TRBV2,TRBJ1-1,NA,ASSQLTGMTTEAF
NA,TRBV30,TRBJ1-2,NA,LLRANYGYT
NA,TRBV6-7,TRBJ1-6,NA,ASSYPPPREAYNSPLH
NA,TRBV5-1,TRBJ2-1,NA,ASSHGRGDNEQF
TRBD1,TRBV6-5,TRBJ2-5,once,ASSSSGGLQETQY
TRBD1,TRBV15,TRBJ2-1,NA,ATSSLRDRVNEQF
NA,TRBV19,TRBJ2-2,NA,AAVARDTGELF
TRBD1,TRBV10-3,TRBJ1-1,NA,AIRQIDRGNTEAF
NA,TRBV3-1/TRBV3-2,TRBJ1-5,NA,ASSQDPRFYNQPQH
NA,TRBV7-9,TRBJ1-3,NA,ASRRSSGNTIY
TRBD1,TRBV28,TRBJ1-2,NA,ASSLGDREGYT
NA,TRBV9,TRBJ2-6,NA,ASGWDTDISGANVLT
TRBD1,TRBV4-2,TRBJ1-4,NA,ASSQEPDRGIQGLF